A single sample is the source of the 32 T cell receptor beta chains below, sequenced in a study of T cells in Graves' hyperthyroidism and ophthalmopathy. TCR beta CDR3 sequences were amplified from RNA transcripts. Carried out on the TCR CDR3, a first-round RT-PCR used the HTBI primer set. In TCRdb, the multiplex PCR reads were re-called with MiXCR into one record per CDR3 protein. Of roughly 500,000 distinct CDR3 sequences listed, over 35% were seen once; the top ten hold about 45%. The sample comprised peripheral blood or thyroid tissue (not recorded which). Every receptor here comes from an adult woman with Graves' disease, either hyperthyroidism or ophthalmopathy (not recorded which).

This chain joins TRBV7-8 and TRBJ2-5; D tentatively reads TRBD1 or TRBD2 (5 bases each). With 7 bases removed from V and 5 bases from J, the gap between germline ends came to 17 bases. The length of the CDR3 is 14 residues. The germline V gene has CDR1 SGHVS and CDR2 FQNEAQ. In DNA, the CDR3 is TGTGCCAGCACCGATAACGGGGCTATGGAGACCCAGTACTTC. It is translated as CASTDNGAMETQYF.

As to this clonotype: This CDR3 is missing its conserved last phenylalanine or tryptophan, likely due to a read error. The genes are TRBV7-9 and TRBJ1-2; TRBD1 matches at 9 bases. This CDR3 region has 13 residues. Germline V CDR1 and CDR2: SEHNR, FQNEAQ (reference sequence). CDR3: CAGSLQGAGGYTS. CDR3 DNA: TGTGCCGGCAGTCTACAGGGGGCGGGCGGCTACACCTCC.

The chain uses TRBV27 and TRBJ1-2; tentatively, D is TRBD1 (6 bases). V lost 8 bases and J lost 2, with 12 bases in between. This CDR3 region has 13 residues. Germline V gives CDR1 MNHEY, CDR2 SMNVEV (reference sequence). This CDR3 is CASGRDTNYGYTF. Written as DNA, the CDR3 is TGTGCCAGCGGCCGGGACACAAACTATGGCTACACCTTC.

The chain has TRBV9 and TRBJ2-7; no clear D. Per the germline V gene, CDR1 is SGDLS and CDR2 is YYNGEE. The V end lost 0 bases, the J end lost 3 bases, and 7 bases lay between the germline ends. The length of the CDR3 is 13 residues. The CDR3, as DNA: TGTGCCAGCAGCGTAGAACAGAACTACGAGCAGTACTTC. Translating gives CASSVEQNYEQYF.

A few counts support this clonotype. The chain is built from TRBV19 and TRBJ2-2, with TRBD1 identical over 8 bases. This CDR3 spans 14 amino acids. Germline V gene sequence: CDR1 LNHDA, CDR2 SQIVND (reference sequence). The V and J ends lost 8 bases and 3 bases, in that order; junction bases with no gene match: 5. This CDR3 reads CASGQGRDTGELFF. The CDR3 DNA reads TGTGCCAGTGGACAGGGTCGAGACACCGGGGAGCTGTTTTTT.

This clonotype was counted at least ten times. The rearrangement joins TRBV7-2 to TRBJ2-7; the D gene is possibly TRBD2 (6 bases). Germline lookup yields CDR1 SGHTA and CDR2 FQGNSA. This CDR3 has 15 amino acids. V was shortened by 5 bases and J by 3 bases, with 17 bases between the two germline ends. The chain's CDR3 is CASSTSPSGYYEQYF. Written as DNA, the CDR3 is TGTGCCAGCAGCACCTCCCCGAGCGGGTACTACGAGCAGTACTTC.

As for this clonotype: With a much larger clone just one base away, this may be a read error. This chain joins TRBV6-1 and TRBJ2-6; weak D call: TRBD1 (5 bases). CDR1 is MNHNS, CDR2 SASEGT, per germline. This CDR3 is built from 16 residues. CDR3 DNA: TGTGCCAGCAGCCCTGACAGAAACTCTGGGGCCAACGTCCCGACTTTC. Translating it yields CASSPDRNSGANVPTF.

The genes are TRBV7-2 and TRBJ2-7, with 10 bases identical to TRBD2. J was trimmed by 3 bases and V by 2 bases; bases with no gene match: 4. The CDR3 totals 15 residues. CDR1 SGHTA and CDR2 FQGNSA come from the germline V gene. In DNA, the CDR3 is TGTGCCAGCAGCTTACCAACTAGCGGGAACTACGAGCAGTACTTC. It codes for CASSLPTSGNYEQYF.

This clonotype was counted only a few times. J is TRBJ2-6 and V is TRBV2, with 7 bases identical to TRBD1. Germline assignment: CDR1 SNHLY and CDR2 FYNNEI. The CDR3 spans 13 residues. J lost 4 bases, V lost 6 bases, and 0 bases had no gene match. The CDR3 DNA follows: TGTGCCAGCAGGGACAGGGGGGCCAACGTCCTGACTTTC. Translation gives CASRDRGANVLTF. The entire variable domain, with the rest obtained from reference TRBV2 and TRBJ2-6, is as follows: EPEVTQTPSHQVTQMGQEVILRCVPISNHLYFYWYRQILGQKVEFLVSFYNNEISEKSEIFDDQFSVERPDGSNFTLKIRSTKLEDSAMYFCASRDRGANVLTFGAGSRLTVL.

This clonotype was detected many times. This chain connects TRBV5-1 to TRBJ1-1; the D gene is possibly TRBD1 (5 bases). The germline V gene has CDR1 SGHRS and CDR2 YFSETQ. The V end lost 4 bases, the J end lost 1 base, and 17 bases lay between the germline ends. The CDR3 has 16 amino acids. The chain's CDR3 is CASSRIMGGRNTEAFF. CDR3 coding DNA: TGCGCCAGCAGCCGTATAATGGGGGGTCGGAACACTGAAGCTTTCTTT.

This clonotype was found many times. The rearrangement joins TRBV7-9 to TRBJ1-1; no definite D call. Trimming stripped 7 bases from V and 1 base from J, with 13 bases between. Germline V gene sequence: CDR1 SEHNR, CDR2 FQNEAQ (reference sequence). The CDR3 covers 14 residues. CDR3 sequence: CASTRTGENTEAFF. CDR3 nucleotide sequence: TGTGCCAGCACTAGAACTGGCGAGAACACTGAAGCTTTCTTT.

About this clonotype: This may be a read error, as it is one base from a much larger clone. V gene TRBV7-3 combines with J gene TRBJ1-5; D unresolved. The CDR3 length is 18 residues. The germline V gene has CDR1 SGHTA and CDR2 FQGTGA. CDR3 protein: CASSQTIVPRQLNQLQHF. The DNA for the CDR3 is TGCGCCAGCAGCCAAACGATAGTCCCTCGGCAGCTCAATCAGCTCCAGCATTTT.

The table lists this clonotype with many counts. The CDR3 DNA sequence: TGTGCCAGCAGCGTACTTGGGGGCGAGCAGTACTTC. Its protein is CASSVLGGEQYF. J is TRBJ2-7 and V is TRBV9; the D gene could be TRBD1 or TRBD2 (5 bases each). Per the germline V gene, CDR1 is SGDLS and CDR2 is YYNGEE. This CDR3 comprises 12 residues. The V end lost 1 base, the J end lost 6 bases, and 8 bases lay between the germline ends.

V and J are TRBV24-1 and TRBJ2-2; no definite D call. Germline lookup yields CDR1 KGHDR and CDR2 SFDVKD. CDR3 length: 12 residues. V was trimmed by 2 bases and J by 6 bases, leaving 3 bases between them. This CDR3 reads CATSDYPGELFF. CDR3 DNA: TGTGCCACCAGTGATTATCCCGGGGAGCTGTTTTTT.

Comments on this clonotype: At one of its ends the junction is not consistent with the germline gene, which may arise from a read error. The chain recombines TRBV5-6 with TRBJ2-2, with 14 bases fitting TRBD2. Germline CDR1 is SGHDT and CDR2 is YYEEEE. The CDR3 loop spans 15 amino acids. The CDR3 region has the DNA TGTGCCAGCAGGATGACTAGCGGGAGGGCCGGAGAGCTGTTTTTT. This codes for CASRMTSGRAGELFF.

The CDR3 sequence is CSVKGPLHNYGYTF. The DNA of the CDR3 is TGCAGCGTTAAGGGGCCCCTTCATAACTATGGCTACACCTTC. The rearrangement uses TRBV29-1 and TRBJ1-2, with D maybe TRBD1 (5 bases). The length of the CDR3 is 14 residues. The V end was cut by 5 bases, the J end by 1 base, with 14 bases between. Looked up from germline, CDR1 is SQVTM and CDR2 is ANQGSEA.

The gene calls are TRBV11-2 and TRBJ1-6; 8 bases fit TRBD1. J was trimmed by 9 bases and V by 4 bases; bases with no gene match: 11. The CDR3 totals 16 residues. Germline V gene lookup returns CDR1 SGHAT and CDR2 FQNNGV. This chain's CDR3 is CASSSTAQGAGSPLHF. CDR3 nucleotides: TGTGCCAGCAGCTCCACGGCCCAGGGGGCCGGTTCACCCCTCCACTTT.

Concerning this clonotype: A much larger clone is a single base away; this may be a read error. The gene calls are TRBV28 and TRBJ1-5; D remains unclear. Germline CDR1 reads MDHEN; CDR2 reads SYDVKM. The CDR3 runs 15 residues. V gave up 5 bases and J gave up 3 bases, with 14 bases separating them. The CDR3 sequence is CASSPRRLNNQPQHF. The CDR3 DNA is TGTGCCAGCAGTCCCCGTCGACTGAACAATCAGCCCCAGCATTTT.

At least ten counts were recorded for this clonotype. The genes are TRBV5-8 and TRBJ2-7, with D perhaps given as TRBD1 or TRBD2 (5 bases each). V lost 4 bases and J lost 2, with 10 bases in between. Germline loops: CDR1 SGHTS, CDR2 YDEGEE. This CDR3 is 13 amino acids long. The CDR3 DNA reads TGTGCCAGCAGCCCCGGGACGACCTACGAGCAGTACTTC. Translated: CASSPGTTYEQYF. The full variable domain, completed using reference TRBV5-8 and TRBJ2-7, is EAGVTQSPTHLIKTRGQQATLRCSPISGHTSVYWYQQALGLGLQFLLWYDEGEERNRGNFPPRFSGRQFPNYSSELNVNALELEDSALYLCASSPGTTYEQYFGPGTRLTVT.

The chain joins TRBV9 to TRBJ1-2, with unresolved D. Trimming cost V 4 bases and J 7 bases, with 11 bases left between them. CDR1 SGDLS and CDR2 YYNGEE come from the germline V gene. The CDR3 contains 12 residues. CDR3 protein: CASSRPGGGYTF. For the CDR3, the DNA is TGTGCCAGCAGCCGTCCAGGAGGTGGCTACACCTTC. Full variable domain (rest looked up from reference TRBV9 and TRBJ1-2): DSGVTQTPKHLITATGQRVTLRCSPRSGDLSVYWYQQSLDQGLQFLIQYYNGEERAKGNILERFSAQQFPDLHSELNLSSLELGDSALYFCASSRPGGGYTFGSGTRLTVV.

Comments on this clonotype: Just one base apart from a much larger clone, this may be a read error. The CDR3 DNA is TGCAGTGCTAGAGAGACCGAAGCTTCCTTT. Its translation is CSARETEASF. The J gene is TRBJ1-1, the V gene TRBV20-1, with D hard to call. Germline V gene lookup returns CDR1 DFQATT and CDR2 SNEGSKA (reference sequence). This CDR3 spans 10 amino acids.

This clonotype was seen more than once but under ten times. The chain couples TRBV13 to TRBJ1-2; the D gene is possibly TRBD1 (6 bases). This CDR3 contains 16 residues. Deletions cut 5 bases from V and 5 bases from J, with 21 bases between. Germline lookup yields CDR1 PRHDT and CDR2 FYEKMQ (reference sequence). CDR3 DNA: TGTGCCAGCAGCAAAACGCCCGGGACAAACCTTTATGGCTACACCTTC. This codes for CASSKTPGTNLYGYTF.

This clonotype was recorded many times. The V call is TRBV7-8, the J call TRBJ1-5, with D perhaps TRBD1 (5 bases). This CDR3 region has 13 residues. Germline CDR1 reads SGHVS; CDR2 reads FQNEAQ. V was clipped by 1 base and J by 4 bases, with 5 bases between them. The CDR3 DNA sequence: TGTGCCAGCAGCTTAGACAGGAATCAGCCCCAGCATTTT. Translating gives CASSLDRNQPQHF. The full variable domain, with the rest looked up from reference TRBV7-8 and TRBJ1-5, is GAGVSQSPRYKVAKRGQDVALRCDPISGHVSLFWYQQALGQGPEFLTYFQNEAQLDKSGLPSDRFFAERPEGSVSTLKIQRTQQEDSAVYLCASSLDRNQPQHFGDGTRLSIL.

This sequence joins TRBV25-1 and TRBJ1-2, with 8 bases matching TRBD1. The CDR3 length is 15 residues. Germline V gene lookup returns CDR1 MGHDK and CDR2 SYGVNS. V dropped 7 bases and J dropped 3; count of bases not matched to a gene: 10. The CDR3 spells CASTQGGPGDYGYTF. For the CDR3, the DNA is TGTGCCAGCACACAGGGGGGCCCCGGGGACTATGGCTACACCTTC.

Comments on this clonotype: The junction and the germline gene differ at one end; a read error may be behind it. This rearrangement joins TRBV10-3 to TRBJ1-3, with D perhaps TRBD1 (5 bases). Germline CDR1 is ENHRY and CDR2 is SYGVKD. The CDR3 contains 14 residues. The CDR3 DNA is TGTGCCATCAGTGAGTCGACAGCTGGAAACGCCATATATTTT. This translates into CAISESTAGNAIYF.

J is TRBJ2-2 and V is TRBV29-1; the match to TRBD1 covers 9 bases. The CDR3 extends over 14 amino acids. Looked up from germline, CDR1 is SQVTM and CDR2 is ANQGSEA. V shed 7 bases and J 1 base; nucleotides not matched to a gene: 4. CDR3 sequence (DNA): TGCAGCGCCCAGGGACAGGGGAACACCGGGGAGCTGTTTTTT. Translation: CSAQGQGNTGELFF.

This clonotype was observed a handful of times. The chain recombines TRBV15 with TRBJ1-4; no definite D call. The CDR3 is made up of 15 amino acids. Germline V gives CDR1 LNHNV, CDR2 YYDKDF (reference sequence). V shed 1 base and J shed 4 bases, with 10 bases lying between them. In DNA, the CDR3 is TGTGCCACCAGCAGAGTCCCGGGGTATAATGAAAAACTGTTTTTT. Protein: CATSRVPGYNEKLFF.

The table lists this clonotype with a few counts. The rearrangement joins TRBV7-9 to TRBJ1-1; no clear D. The CDR3 has 14 residues. Germline loops: CDR1 SEHNR, CDR2 FQNEAQ (reference sequence). The germline V and J ends were trimmed by 7 bases and 6 bases, with 18 bases remaining between them. The CDR3 loop reads CASTLEAGSAEAFF. DNA of the CDR3: TGTGCCAGCACCCTTGAGGCAGGTTCAGCTGAAGCTTTCTTT.

This clonotype was detected a few times. The V call is TRBV14, the J call TRBJ2-2; 8 positions agree with TRBD1. The CDR3 runs 16 residues. In germline, CDR1 is SGHDN, CDR2 FVKESK. V dropped 4 bases and J dropped 0; count of bases not matched to a gene: 4. The CDR3 spells CASSPWTGPNTGELFF. The CDR3 DNA is TGTGCCAGCAGCCCCTGGACAGGGCCGAACACCGGGGAGCTGTTTTTT.

This clonotype was seen repeatedly, ten times or more. The J gene is TRBJ2-7, the V gene TRBV2; TRBD1 matches at 8 bases. V was clipped by 9 bases and J by 1 base; unmatched bases: 8. The CDR3 length is 14 residues. CDR1 and CDR2 (germline): SNHLY, FYNNEI. As DNA, the CDR3 is TGTGCCAGTCTCACAGGGGGATCGTCCTACGAGCAGTACTTC. This translates into CASLTGGSSYEQYF.

This clonotype was counted ten times or more. The chain joins TRBV2 to TRBJ2-7; TRBD1 matches 9 bases. CDR1 SNHLY and CDR2 FYNNEI come from the germline V gene. V was pared by 6 bases and J by 5 bases, with 8 bases of the junction left unmatched. There are 14 residues in the CDR3. Here the CDR3 reads CASRGQGQADEQYF. DNA for the CDR3: TGTGCCAGCAGGGGACAGGGACAGGCGGACGAGCAGTACTTC.

The chain employs TRBV20-1 and TRBJ2-5, with TRBD2 as a possible D gene (5 bases). Between the trimmed V and J ends, which lost 2 bases and 4 bases, there was a span of 11 bases. Looked up from germline, CDR1 is DFQATT and CDR2 is SNEGSKA (reference sequence). CDR3 size: 13 residues. This chain's CDR3 is CSARRTPRETQYF. DNA of the CDR3: TGCAGTGCTAGAAGGACTCCCAGAGAGACCCAGTACTTC.